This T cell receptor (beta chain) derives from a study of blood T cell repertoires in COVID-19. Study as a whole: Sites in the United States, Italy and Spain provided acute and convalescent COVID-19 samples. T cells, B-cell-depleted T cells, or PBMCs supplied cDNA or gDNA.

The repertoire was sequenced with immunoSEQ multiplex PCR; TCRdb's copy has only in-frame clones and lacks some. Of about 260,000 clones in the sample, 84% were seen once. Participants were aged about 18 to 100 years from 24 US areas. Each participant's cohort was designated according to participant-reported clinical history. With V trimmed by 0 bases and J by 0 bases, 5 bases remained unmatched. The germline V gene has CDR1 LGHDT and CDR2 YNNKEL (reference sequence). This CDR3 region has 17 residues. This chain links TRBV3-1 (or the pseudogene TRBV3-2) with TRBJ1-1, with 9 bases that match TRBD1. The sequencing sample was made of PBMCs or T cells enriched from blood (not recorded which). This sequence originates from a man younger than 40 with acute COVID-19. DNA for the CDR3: TGTGCCAGCAGCCAAGATGAGGGACAGGGTTTGAACACTGAAGCTTTCTTT. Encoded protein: CASSQDEGQGLNTEAFF.